This T cell receptor beta chain was identified in a study of glioma-infiltrating T cells. Study information: Target coverage was 4.5- to 10-fold for some 1 million blood T cells. The study's findings and limits: CDR3 overlap between tissue and blood was very small. Shared blood CDR3 signature motifs marked patients with low tissue-blood divergence.

After removal of 5 bases from V and 6 bases from J, the junction contained 7 bases not matched to a gene. Germline V lookup: CDR1 LGHNA, CDR2 YSLEER. The CDR3 loop spans 15 amino acids. In the case of this clonotype: Its antigen is not known.

Using RNA template, CDR3s of TCR alpha and beta were amplified with iRepertoire arm-PCR. Tissue mRNA or PBMC total RNA, roughly 85-450 ng, went into one-step reverse transcription and amplification. MiXCR, run by TCRdb on the multiplex PCR reads, gives a single entry per CDR3 protein. The data contain about 410,000 distinct CDR3 sequences, roughly two fifths of them seen just once; the ten biggest clones take up 12%. Material for sequencing was glioma tissue, nonneoplastic brain tissue, or PBMCs (not recorded which). The chain carries TRBV4-3 and TRBJ2-6, with 7 bases lining up with TRBD1. This clonotype was sampled from a human donor with low-grade glioma or glioblastoma, undergoing nonglioma brain surgery, or in good health (not recorded which). CDR3 DNA sequence: TGCGCCAGCAGCGAAACAGGGGCTGTGGCCAACGTCCTGACTTTC. It is translated as CASSETGAVANVLTF.